The entry below gives a single T cell receptor (beta chain) sequence along with its context. The germline V gene has CDR1 GTSNPN and CDR2 SVGIG (reference sequence). Trimming left V 0 bases short and J 3 bases short, with 18 bases between. The CDR3 runs 17 residues. The repertoire was sequenced with immunoSEQ multiplex PCR; TCRdb's copy has only in-frame clones and lacks some. The repertoire has 70,000 to 85,000 clones, 94% of them found once; the top ten carry 1.5% to 2%. The record originates from a study of cytomegalovirus exposure and HLA in healthy donors. This sequence joins TRBV30 and TRBJ1-5; D not resolved. The sequencing input was PBMCs. The origin of this receptor is a young woman in good health and CMV-seropositive. The DNA for the CDR3 is TGTGCCTGGAGTGTAAGGGAGGCGATGCGAAACAATCAGCCCCAGCATTTT. This sequence encodes CAWSVREAMRNNQPQHF.